These 10 T cell receptor beta chains were sequenced from one sample in a study of cytomegalovirus exposure and HLA in healthy donors. The protocol was immunoSEQ multiplex PCR, while the TCRdb copy is restricted to in-frame clones and leaves out a portion. Of more than 80,000 clones in the sample, roughly 90% were seen once. Sequencing was performed on PBMCs. The source is a woman in her late teens or twenties in good health and CMV-seropositive.

The chain joins TRBV18 to TRBJ1-4; TRBD1 might be the D (5 bases). The V end was cut by 0 bases, the J end by 11 bases, with 7 bases between. The germline gives CDR1 KGHSH, CDR2 LQKENI. The CDR3 has 12 residues. CDR3 amino acids: CASSPPNRKLFF. In DNA form, the CDR3 reads TGTGCCAGCTCACCACCGAACAGGAAACTGTTTTTT.

The V gene is TRBV2, the J gene TRBJ1-5; TRBD1 agrees at 11 bases. This CDR3 region has 16 residues. Germline loops: CDR1 SNHLY, CDR2 FYNNEI. V shed 3 bases, J shed 6 bases, and the junction held 7 bases outside the gene matches. This CDR3 is CASSESGQGVGQPQHF. In nucleotides, the CDR3 is TGTGCCAGCAGTGAGTCGGGACAGGGGGTCGGTCAGCCCCAGCATTTT.

The chain has TRBV7-2 and TRBJ2-1; 8 bases map to TRBD2. CDR3 length: 17 amino acids. CDR1 SGHTA and CDR2 FQGNSA come from the germline V gene. The J segment lost 7 bases and the V segment lost 5 bases, leaving 16 bases of the junction unmatched. This CDR3 is CASSEINGGAGWNEQFF. The CDR3, as DNA: TGTGCCAGCAGCGAAATCAACGGGGGGGCCGGGTGGAATGAGCAGTTCTTC.

This clone was seen once. The chain's CDR3 is CAISERGGSYNSPLHF. CDR3 in DNA: TGTGCCATCAGTGAGAGGGGGGGGTCCTATAATTCACCCCTCCACTTT. The rearrangement links TRBV10-3 to TRBJ1-6; D perhaps matches TRBD1 (6 bases). Germline-derived CDR1 and CDR2 are ENHRY and SYGVKD. Trimming shortened V by 2 bases and J by 1 base, and 9 bases separated the two germline ends. This CDR3 spans 16 amino acids.

The rearrangement uses TRBV19 and TRBJ2-7, with 8 nucleotides matching TRBD1. From germline, CDR1 is LNHDA and CDR2 SQIVND (reference sequence). With V trimmed by 8 bases and J by 3 bases, 6 bases remained unmatched. The CDR3 contains 13 residues. The CDR3 DNA reads as TGTGCCAGTTCGGGGGACAGGAACTACGAGCAGTACTTC. Translation: CASSGDRNYEQYF.

The V gene is TRBV27, the J gene TRBJ2-1, with 13 bases aligning to TRBD2. The CDR3 extends over 14 amino acids. J gave up 7 bases and V 6 bases, and 3 bases lay outside the gene matches. From germline, CDR1 is MNHEY and CDR2 SMNVEV (reference sequence). The CDR3 bases are TGTGCCAGCAGACTAGCGGGGGGGCAGAATGAGCAGTTCTTC. Translating gives CASRLAGGQNEQFF.

This chain connects TRBV7-8 to TRBJ2-7; possible D gene TRBD1, 5 bases. The germline V gene encodes CDR1 SGHVS and CDR2 FQNEAQ. Trimming stripped 5 bases from V and 6 bases from J, with 17 bases between. The CDR3 runs 14 residues. The CDR3 protein is CASSTRTGIREQYV. The CDR3 DNA reads TGTGCCAGCAGCACCCGAACAGGAATACGCGAGCAGTACGTC.

V and J are TRBV11-2 and TRBJ1-4; 8 bases align to TRBD1. The J segment lost 7 bases and the V segment lost 5 bases, leaving 6 bases of the junction unmatched. The length of the CDR3 is 14 residues. Germline assignment: CDR1 SGHAT and CDR2 FQNNGV. CDR3 residues: CASSPDRVGEKLFF. The CDR3 DNA follows: TGTGCCAGCAGCCCGGACAGGGTCGGTGAAAAACTGTTTTTT.

The V gene is TRBV7-8, the J gene TRBJ1-4; 7 bases agree with TRBD1. V shed 5 bases, J shed 10 bases, and the junction held 19 bases outside the gene matches. Germline V lookup: CDR1 SGHVS, CDR2 FQNEAQ. The CDR3 runs 17 residues. CDR3 nucleotide sequence: TGTGCCAGCAGCCCCCGGGACAGCAGCATCGGGGGTGGAAAACTGTTTTTT. Translating gives CASSPRDSSIGGGKLFF. Using reference TRBV7-8 and TRBJ1-4 for the parts outside the CDR3, the full variable domain is GAGVSQSPRYKVAKRGQDVALRCDPISGHVSLFWYQQALGQGPEFLTYFQNEAQLDKSGLPSDRFFAERPEGSVSTLKIQRTQQEDSAVYLCASSPRDSSIGGGKLFFGSGTQLSVL.

The chain is built from TRBV6-5 and TRBJ1-4, with 9 positions matching TRBD1. The CDR3 runs 15 residues. Germline lookup yields CDR1 MNHEY and CDR2 SVGAGI. V lost 5 bases and J lost 6; bases outside the gene matches: 7. The CDR3 bases are TGTGCCAGCAGTGGGACAGGGCCGGGTCATGAAAAACTGTTTTTT. This translates into CASSGTGPGHEKLFF.